This T cell receptor beta chain stems from a study of CD8 T cells in Susac syndrome. CD8+ and CD4+ T cells circulating in blood were sequenced for TCR beta. With random hexamers, 0.5 to 1 ug RNA was reverse transcribed. TCRdb used MiXCR to reprocess the immunoSEQ multiplex PCR reads, holding one entry per CDR3 protein. The table records just over 300,000 distinct CDR3 sequences, just over 90% of them present only once. This clonotype was sampled from a human donor with multiple sclerosis. Sequencing was performed on CD4+ T cells from PBMCs.

CDR3 sequence reads: CASSSVGIGSYEQYF. DNA of the CDR3: TGTGCCAGCAGCTCAGTGGGTATAGGGTCCTACGAGCAGTACTTC. The V call is TRBV6-6, the J call TRBJ2-7; D is unclear. The CDR3 extends over 15 amino acids. Trimming shortened V by 6 bases and J by 1 base, and 16 bases separated the two germline ends. Germline V lookup: CDR1 MNHNY, CDR2 SVGAGI (reference sequence).